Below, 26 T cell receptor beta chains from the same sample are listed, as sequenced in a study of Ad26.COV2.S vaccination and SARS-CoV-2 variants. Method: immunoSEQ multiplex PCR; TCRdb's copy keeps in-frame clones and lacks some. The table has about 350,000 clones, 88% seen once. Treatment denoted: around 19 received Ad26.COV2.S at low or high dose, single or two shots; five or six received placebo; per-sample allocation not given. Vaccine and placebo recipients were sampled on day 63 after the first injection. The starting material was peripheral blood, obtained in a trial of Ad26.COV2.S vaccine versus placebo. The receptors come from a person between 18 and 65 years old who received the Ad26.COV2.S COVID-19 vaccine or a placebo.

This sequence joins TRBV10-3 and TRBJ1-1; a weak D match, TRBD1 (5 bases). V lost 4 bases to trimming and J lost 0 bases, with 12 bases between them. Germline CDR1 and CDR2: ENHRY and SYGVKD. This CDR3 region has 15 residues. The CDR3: CAISGEGIVNTEAFF. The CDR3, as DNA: TGTGCCATCAGTGGGGAGGGGATCGTGAACACTGAAGCTTTCTTT.

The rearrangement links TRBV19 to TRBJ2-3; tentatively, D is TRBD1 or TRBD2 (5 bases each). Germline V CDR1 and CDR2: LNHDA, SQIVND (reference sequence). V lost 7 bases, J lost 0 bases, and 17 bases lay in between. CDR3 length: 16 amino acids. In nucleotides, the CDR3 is TGTGCCAGTACCTCCGGGACGTTACCTAGCACAGATACGCAGTATTTT. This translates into CASTSGTLPSTDTQYF.

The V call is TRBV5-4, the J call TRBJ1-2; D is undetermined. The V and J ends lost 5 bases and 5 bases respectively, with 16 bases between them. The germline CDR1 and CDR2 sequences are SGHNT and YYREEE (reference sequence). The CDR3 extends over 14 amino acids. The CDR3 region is CASSSTAFRYGYTF. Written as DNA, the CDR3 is TGTGCCAGCAGTTCTACAGCTTTTCGATATGGCTACACCTTC.

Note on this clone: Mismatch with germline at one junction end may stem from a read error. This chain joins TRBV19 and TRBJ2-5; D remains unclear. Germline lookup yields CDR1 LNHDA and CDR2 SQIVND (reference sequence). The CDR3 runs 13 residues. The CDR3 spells CASSIAVQETQYF. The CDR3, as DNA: TGTGCCAGTAGCATAGCAGTTCAAGAGACCCAGTACTTC.

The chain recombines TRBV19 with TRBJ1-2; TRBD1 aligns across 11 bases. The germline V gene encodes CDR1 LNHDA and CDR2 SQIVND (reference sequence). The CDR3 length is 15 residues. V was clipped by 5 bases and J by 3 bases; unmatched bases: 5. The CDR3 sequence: CASSPGQGAHYGYTF. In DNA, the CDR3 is TGTGCCAGTAGTCCTGGACAGGGGGCTCACTATGGCTACACCTTC.

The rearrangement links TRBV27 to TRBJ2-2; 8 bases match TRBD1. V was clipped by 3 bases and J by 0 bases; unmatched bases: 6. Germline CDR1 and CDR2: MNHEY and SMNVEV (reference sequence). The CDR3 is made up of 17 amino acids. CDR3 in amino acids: CASSFFGQGANTGELFF. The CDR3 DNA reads TGTGCCAGCAGTTTTTTTGGACAGGGCGCGAACACCGGGGAGCTGTTTTTT.

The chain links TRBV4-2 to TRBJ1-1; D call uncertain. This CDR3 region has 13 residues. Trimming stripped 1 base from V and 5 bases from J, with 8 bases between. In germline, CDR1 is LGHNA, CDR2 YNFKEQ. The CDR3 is CASSQVQRTEAFF. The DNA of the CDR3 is TGTGCCAGCAGCCAAGTCCAAAGAACTGAAGCTTTCTTT.

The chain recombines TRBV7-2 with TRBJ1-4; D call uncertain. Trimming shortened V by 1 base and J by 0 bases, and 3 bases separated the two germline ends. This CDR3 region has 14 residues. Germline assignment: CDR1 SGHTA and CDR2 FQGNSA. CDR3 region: CASSLGPTNEKLFF. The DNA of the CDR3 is TGTGCCAGCAGCTTAGGCCCAACTAATGAAAAACTGTTTTTT.

CDR3 amino acids: CASSQGGPANTGELFF. The DNA of the CDR3 is TGCGCCAGCAGCCAAGGGGGTCCCGCGAACACCGGGGAGCTGTTTTTT. The chain links TRBV4-3 to TRBJ2-2, with D unclear. The CDR3 is 16 amino acids. Germline V gene data show CDR1 as LGHNA and CDR2 as YSLEER. V lost 1 base to trimming and J lost 0 bases, with 9 bases between them.

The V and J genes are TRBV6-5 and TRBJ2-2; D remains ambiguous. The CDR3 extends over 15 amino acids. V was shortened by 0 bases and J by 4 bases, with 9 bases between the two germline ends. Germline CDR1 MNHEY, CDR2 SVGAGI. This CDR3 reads CASSYSRLGTGELFF. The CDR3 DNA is TGTGCCAGCAGTTACTCGAGGCTGGGCACCGGGGAGCTGTTTTTT.

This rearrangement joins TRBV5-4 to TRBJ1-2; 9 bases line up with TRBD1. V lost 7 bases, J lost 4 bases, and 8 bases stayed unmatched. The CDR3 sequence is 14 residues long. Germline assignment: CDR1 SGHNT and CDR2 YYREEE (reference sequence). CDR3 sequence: CASGRQGVVYGYTF. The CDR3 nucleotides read TGTGCCAGCGGAAGACAGGGGGTGGTCTATGGCTACACCTTC.

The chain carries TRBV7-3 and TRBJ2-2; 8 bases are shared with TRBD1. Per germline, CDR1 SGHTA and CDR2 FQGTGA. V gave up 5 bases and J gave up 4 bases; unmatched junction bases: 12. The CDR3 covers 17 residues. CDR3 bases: TGTGCCAGCAGCCCCGATAGTAGGACAGGGACCACCGGGGAGCTGTTTTTT. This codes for CASSPDSRTGTTGELFF.

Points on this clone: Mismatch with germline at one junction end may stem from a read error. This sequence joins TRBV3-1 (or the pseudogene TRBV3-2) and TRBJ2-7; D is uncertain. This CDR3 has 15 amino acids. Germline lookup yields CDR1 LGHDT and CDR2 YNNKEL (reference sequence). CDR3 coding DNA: TGTGCCAGCATCCAACCCCCCGGACCACCCGACGAGCAGTACTTC. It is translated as CASIQPPGPPDEQYF.

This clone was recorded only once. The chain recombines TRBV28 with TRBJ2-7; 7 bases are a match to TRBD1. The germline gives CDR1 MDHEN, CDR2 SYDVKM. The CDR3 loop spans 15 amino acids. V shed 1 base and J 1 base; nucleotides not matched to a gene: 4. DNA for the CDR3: TGTGCCAGCAGTTTATCGACAGGGATATCCTACGAGCAGTACTTC. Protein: CASSLSTGISYEQYF.

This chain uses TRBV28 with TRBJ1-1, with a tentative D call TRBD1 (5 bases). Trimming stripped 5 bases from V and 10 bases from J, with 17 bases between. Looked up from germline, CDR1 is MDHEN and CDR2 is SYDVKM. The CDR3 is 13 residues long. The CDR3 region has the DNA TGTGCCAGCAGTCCAGGGAATACCTTTAGAGCTTTCTTT. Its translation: CASSPGNTFRAFF.

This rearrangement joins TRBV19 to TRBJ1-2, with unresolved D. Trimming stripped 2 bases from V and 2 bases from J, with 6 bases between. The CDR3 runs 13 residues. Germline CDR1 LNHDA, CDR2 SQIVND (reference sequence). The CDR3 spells CASSIHTNYGYTF. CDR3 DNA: TGTGCCAGTAGTATACACACAAACTATGGCTACACCTTC.

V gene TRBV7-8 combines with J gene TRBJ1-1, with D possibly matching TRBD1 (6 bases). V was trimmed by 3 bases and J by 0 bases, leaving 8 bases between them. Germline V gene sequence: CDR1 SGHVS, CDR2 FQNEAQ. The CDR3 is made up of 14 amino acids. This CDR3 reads CASSFDRLNTEAFF. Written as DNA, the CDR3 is TGTGCCAGCAGCTTCGACAGGCTGAACACTGAAGCTTTCTTT. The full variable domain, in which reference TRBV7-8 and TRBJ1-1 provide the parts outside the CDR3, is GAGVSQSPRYKVAKRGQDVALRCDPISGHVSLFWYQQALGQGPEFLTYFQNEAQLDKSGLPSDRFFAERPEGSVSTLKIQRTQQEDSAVYLCASSFDRLNTEAFFGQGTRLTVV.

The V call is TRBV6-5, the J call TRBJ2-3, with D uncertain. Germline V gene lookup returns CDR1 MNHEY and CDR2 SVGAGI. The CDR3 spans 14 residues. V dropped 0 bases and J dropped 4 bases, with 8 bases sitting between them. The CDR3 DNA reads TGTGCCAGCAGTTACTCGCAGGTTTCAGATACGCAGTATTTT. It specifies CASSYSQVSDTQYF.

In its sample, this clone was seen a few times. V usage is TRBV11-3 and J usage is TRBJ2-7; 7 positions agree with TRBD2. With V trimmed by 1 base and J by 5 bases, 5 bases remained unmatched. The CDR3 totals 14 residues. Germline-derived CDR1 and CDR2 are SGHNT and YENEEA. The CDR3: CASSLGGSTHEQYF. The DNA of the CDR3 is TGTGCCAGCAGCTTAGGCGGGAGCACCCACGAGCAGTACTTC.

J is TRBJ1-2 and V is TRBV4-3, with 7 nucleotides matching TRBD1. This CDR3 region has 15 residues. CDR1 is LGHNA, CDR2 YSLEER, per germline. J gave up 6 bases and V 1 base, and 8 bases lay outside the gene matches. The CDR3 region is CASSQGQGVGDGYTF. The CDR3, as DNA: TGCGCCAGCAGCCAAGGACAGGGAGTAGGAGATGGCTACACCTTC.

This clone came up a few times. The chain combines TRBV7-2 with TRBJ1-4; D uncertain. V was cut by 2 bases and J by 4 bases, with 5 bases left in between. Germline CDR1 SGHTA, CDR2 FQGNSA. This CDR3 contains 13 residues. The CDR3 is CASSLKVNEKLFF. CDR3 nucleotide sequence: TGTGCCAGCAGCTTAAAAGTTAATGAAAAACTGTTTTTT.

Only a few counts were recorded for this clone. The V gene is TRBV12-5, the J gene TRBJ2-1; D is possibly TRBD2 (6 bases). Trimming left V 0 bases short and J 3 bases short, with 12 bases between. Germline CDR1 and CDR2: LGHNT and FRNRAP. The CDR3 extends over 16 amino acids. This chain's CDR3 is CASGLVLAGDYNEQFF. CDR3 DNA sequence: TGTGCTAGTGGTTTGGTACTAGCCGGAGACTACAATGAGCAGTTCTTC.

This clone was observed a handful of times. The CDR3 DNA sequence: TGTGCCAGCAACGGGAACTCTGGAAACACCATATATTTT. This translates into CASNGNSGNTIYF. The chain is built from TRBV28 and TRBJ1-3; D is uncertain. Germline CDR1 MDHEN, CDR2 SYDVKM. The germline V and J ends were trimmed by 7 bases and 0 bases, with 7 bases remaining between them. This CDR3 contains 13 residues.

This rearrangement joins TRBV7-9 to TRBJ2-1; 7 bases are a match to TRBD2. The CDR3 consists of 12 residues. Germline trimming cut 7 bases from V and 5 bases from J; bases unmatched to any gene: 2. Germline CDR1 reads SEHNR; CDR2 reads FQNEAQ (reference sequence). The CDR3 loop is CASKGGNNEQFF. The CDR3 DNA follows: TGTGCCAGCAAGGGAGGGAACAATGAGCAGTTCTTC. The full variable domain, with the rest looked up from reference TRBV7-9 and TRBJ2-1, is DTGVSQNPRHKITKRGQNVTFRCDPISEHNRLYWYRQTLGQGPEFLTYFQNEAQLEKSRLLSDRFSAERPKGSFSTLEIQRTEQGDSAMYLCASKGGNNEQFFGPGTRLTVL.

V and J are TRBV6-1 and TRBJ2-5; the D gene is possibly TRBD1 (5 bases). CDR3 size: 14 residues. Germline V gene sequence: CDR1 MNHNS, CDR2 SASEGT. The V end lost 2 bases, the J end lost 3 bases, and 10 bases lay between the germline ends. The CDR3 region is CASSEYQGEETQYF. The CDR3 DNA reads TGTGCCAGCAGTGAATACCAGGGTGAAGAGACCCAGTACTTC.

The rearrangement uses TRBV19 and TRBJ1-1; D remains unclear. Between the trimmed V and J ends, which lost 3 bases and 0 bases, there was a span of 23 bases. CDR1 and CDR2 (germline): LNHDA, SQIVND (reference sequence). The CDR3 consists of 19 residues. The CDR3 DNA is TGTGCCAGTAGTATCTCCATGACCGGATTCCACACCTTGAACACTGAAGCTTTCTTT. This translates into CASSISMTGFHTLNTEAFF.